The 21 T cell receptor beta chains given below trace back to one sample, sequenced in a study of blood T cell repertoires in COVID-19. Repertoires were generated with immunoSEQ multiplex PCR, while TCRdb's copy carries only in-frame clones and drops some. This table has approximately 450,000 clones, around 90% appearing once. The sequenced sample was PBMCs or T cells enriched from blood (not recorded which). The receptors come from a woman between 18 and 29 years old with acute COVID-19.

The rearrangement links TRBV11-3 to TRBJ2-1; 8 positions agree with TRBD2. The CDR3 runs 16 residues. Germline loops: CDR1 SGHNT, CDR2 YENEEA. The J segment lost 7 bases and the V segment lost 3 bases, leaving 11 bases of the junction unmatched. As DNA, the CDR3 is TGTGCCAGCAGCTTCGGTCTAGCGGGTGGGGCTAATGAGCAGTTCTTC. Translated: CASSFGLAGGANEQFF.

J is TRBJ2-3 and V is TRBV9; 13 nucleotides line up with TRBD2. The germline CDR1 and CDR2 sequences are SGDLS and YYNGEE. The CDR3 contains 17 residues. The V and J ends lost 4 bases and 6 bases, in that order; junction bases with no gene match: 11. The CDR3 nucleotides are TGTGCCAGCAGCTCGGGACTAGCGGGGAACCTGTGGGATACGCAGTATTTT. This translates into CASSSGLAGNLWDTQYF.

The genes are TRBV9 and TRBJ2-1; TRBD2 agrees at 7 bases. The germline CDR1 and CDR2 sequences are SGDLS and YYNGEE. The CDR3 spans 15 residues. The trim removed 3 bases at V and 4 bases at J, leaving 7 bases unmatched. The CDR3 sequence is CASSADGGIYNEQFF. CDR3 nucleotides: TGTGCCAGCAGCGCGGACGGGGGGATATACAATGAGCAGTTCTTC.

The chain couples TRBV21-1 to TRBJ1-6; no DNA check was done on the table's D call, TRBD1. TRBV21-1 is termed a pseudogene. The CDR3 spans 14 residues. CDR3 nucleotides: TGTGCCAGCGGTGGCCGGGACAGGAGATCACCCCTCCACTTT. This gives the protein CASGGRDRRSPLHF.

The chain employs TRBV18 and TRBJ2-7; 8 nucleotides agree with TRBD2. The J segment lost 3 bases and the V segment lost 0 bases, leaving 7 bases of the junction unmatched. The CDR3 is 16 amino acids. Germline-derived CDR1 and CDR2 are KGHSH and LQKENI. CDR3 amino acids: CASSPPGSGGLYEQYF. The CDR3 DNA reads as TGTGCCAGCTCACCACCGGGAAGCGGGGGCCTCTACGAGCAGTACTTC.

This chain connects TRBV4-3 to TRBJ2-3; 12 nucleotides line up with TRBD2. V was pared by 4 bases and J by 4 bases, with 9 bases of the junction left unmatched. CDR3 length equals 17 residues. Germline CDR1 is LGHNA and CDR2 is YSLEER. The chain's CDR3 is CASSPGLAGRGADTQYF. CDR3 nucleotides: TGCGCCAGCAGCCCCGGACTAGCGGGACGGGGCGCAGATACGCAGTATTTT.

The V gene is TRBV15, the J gene TRBJ1-1; D unclear. The CDR3 has 14 amino acids. The ends were cut back, 6 bases at V and 0 bases at J, with 11 bases in the middle. Germline assignment: CDR1 LNHNV and CDR2 YYDKDF (reference sequence). The CDR3 region has the DNA TGTGCCACCAGGTCACGAGGAATGAACACTGAAGCTTTCTTT. Its translation: CATRSRGMNTEAFF.

The V call is TRBV12-3 or TRBV12-4, the J call TRBJ1-2; TRBD1 matches at 8 bases. The trim removed 5 bases at V and 4 bases at J, leaving 3 bases unmatched. The CDR3 consists of 13 residues. Written as DNA, the CDR3 is TGTGCCAGCAGTGATGACAGGGGCTATGGCTACACCTTC. Translation: CASSDDRGYGYTF.

The chain combines TRBV19 with TRBJ1-6; 8 bases align to TRBD1. Germline trimming cut 4 bases from V and 2 bases from J; bases unmatched to any gene: 16. Looked up from germline, CDR1 is LNHDA and CDR2 is SQIVND (reference sequence). This CDR3 comprises 20 residues. CDR3 in DNA: TGTGCCAGTAGTACTCAAGGGGGACAGGACCCTGTCGCCTATAATTCACCCCTCCACTTT. Amino acids: CASSTQGGQDPVAYNSPLHF.

The chain uses TRBV18 and TRBJ2-5, with no clear D. CDR3 length equals 11 residues. V shed 4 bases and J shed 3 bases, with 3 bases lying between them. In germline, CDR1 is KGHSH, CDR2 LQKENI. In DNA form, the CDR3 reads TGTGCCAGCTCACGAGAAGAGACCCAGTACTTC. Protein product: CASSREETQYF.

This clone was seen more than once but under ten times. The rearrangement joins TRBV18 to TRBJ2-1, with D possibly TRBD2 on 6 matching bases. Germline CDR1 and CDR2: KGHSH and LQKENI. The CDR3 length is 14 residues. The V end lost 3 bases, the J end lost 6 bases, and 12 bases lay between the germline ends. DNA of the CDR3: TGTGCCAGCTCACCGACCGGGAGCCTCAATGAGCAGTTCTTC. Encoded protein: CASSPTGSLNEQFF.

The chain couples TRBV14 to TRBJ1-3; no reliable D call. Trimming cost V 4 bases and J 14 bases, with 15 bases left between them. The CDR3 length is 12 residues. CDR1 is SGHDN and CDR2 is FVKESK in the germline V gene. The DNA of the CDR3 is TGTGCCAGCAGCCCTGGCCCCGGGAGCCTATATTTT. This gives the protein CASSPGPGSLYF.

The CDR3: CASSPFYGRKIQLSYEQYF. In DNA, the CDR3 is TGTGCCAGCAGCCCCTTTTACGGCAGGAAAATACAGCTCTCCTACGAGCAGTACTTC. This sequence joins TRBV7-8 and TRBJ2-7, with D uncertain. Trimming removed 5 bases from V and 0 bases from J, with 26 bases in between. The CDR3 consists of 19 residues. Germline V gene sequence: CDR1 SGHVS, CDR2 FQNEAQ.

The chain combines TRBV9 with TRBJ1-2; a possible D gene is TRBD1 (6 bases). Trimming cost V 0 bases and J 7 bases, with 10 bases left between them. The CDR3 extends over 13 amino acids. Germline-derived CDR1 and CDR2 are SGDLS and YYNGEE. The CDR3 region is CASSVDTGPGYTF. DNA of the CDR3: TGTGCCAGCAGCGTAGACACAGGGCCTGGCTACACCTTC.

The V and J genes are TRBV6-5 and TRBJ2-2; no firm D call. Germline CDR1 reads MNHEY; CDR2 reads SVGAGI. V was trimmed by 2 bases and J by 3 bases, leaving 7 bases between them. The CDR3 is 14 amino acids. The CDR3 sequence is CASSYRSYTGELFF. CDR3 nucleotide sequence: TGTGCCAGCAGTTACCGGAGCTACACCGGGGAGCTGTTTTTT.

V is TRBV21-1 and J is TRBJ2-7; TRBD2, the table's D call, was not compared with the DNA. TRBV21-1 is designated a pseudogene. The CDR3 consists of 13 residues. In DNA form, the CDR3 reads TGTGCCAGCAGAAATCGGGGGTTTCCCGAGCAGTACTTC. Protein sequence: CASRNRGFPEQYF.

V usage is TRBV7-9 and J usage is TRBJ2-5; D is unresolved. The V gene's germline CDR1 is SEHNR and CDR2 FQNEAQ (reference sequence). V was trimmed by 1 base and J by 5 bases, leaving 5 bases between them. CDR3 length: 12 residues. CDR3 bases: TGTGCCAGCAGCTTAGTTATGGAGACCCAGTACTTC. Translating it yields CASSLVMETQYF. The full variable domain, its missing parts supplied by reference TRBV7-9 and TRBJ2-5, is DTGVSQNPRHKITKRGQNVTFRCDPISEHNRLYWYRQTLGQGPEFLTYFQNEAQLEKSRLLSDRFSAERPKGSFSTLEIQRTEQGDSAMYLCASSLVMETQYFGPGTRLLVL.

The chain combines TRBV7-9 with TRBJ1-5, with D possibly TRBD1 on 6 matching bases. The length of the CDR3 is 15 residues. Trimming left V 4 bases short and J 0 bases short, with 10 bases between. The germline V gene encodes CDR1 SEHNR and CDR2 FQNEAQ (reference sequence). CDR3 sequence: CASSSYRDSNQPQHF. The CDR3 DNA follows: TGTGCCAGCAGCTCCTACAGGGATAGCAATCAGCCCCAGCATTTT.

This chain uses TRBV24-1 with TRBJ2-1; 7 bases align to TRBD2. V shed 7 bases and J 6 bases; nucleotides not matched to a gene: 5. Germline assignment: CDR1 KGHDR and CDR2 SFDVKD. The CDR3 has 13 amino acids. The CDR3 loop is CATRAGLSNEQFF. In nucleotides, the CDR3 is TGTGCCACCAGAGCGGGACTCTCCAATGAGCAGTTCTTC.

The chain uses TRBV6-5 and TRBJ1-5; TRBD1 matches 12 bases. Germline CDR1 MNHEY, CDR2 SVGAGI. There are 15 residues in the CDR3. V was pared by 3 bases and J by 6 bases, with 3 bases of the junction left unmatched. This CDR3 is CASSYGTGGGQPQHF. The CDR3 DNA reads TGTGCCAGCAGTTATGGGACAGGGGGCGGTCAGCCCCAGCATTTT.

As concerns this clone: Other DNA sequences in this specimen translate into the identical CDR3. The J gene is TRBJ2-3, the V gene TRBV6-5; 7 nucleotides match TRBD2. CDR1 MNHEY and CDR2 SVGAGI come from the germline V gene. This CDR3 region has 14 residues. With V trimmed by 0 bases and J by 3 bases, 0 bases remained unmatched. The CDR3 loop is CASSYSRETDTQYF. In DNA form, the CDR3 reads TGTGCCAGCAGTTACTCGCGGGAGACAGATACGCAGTATTTT.